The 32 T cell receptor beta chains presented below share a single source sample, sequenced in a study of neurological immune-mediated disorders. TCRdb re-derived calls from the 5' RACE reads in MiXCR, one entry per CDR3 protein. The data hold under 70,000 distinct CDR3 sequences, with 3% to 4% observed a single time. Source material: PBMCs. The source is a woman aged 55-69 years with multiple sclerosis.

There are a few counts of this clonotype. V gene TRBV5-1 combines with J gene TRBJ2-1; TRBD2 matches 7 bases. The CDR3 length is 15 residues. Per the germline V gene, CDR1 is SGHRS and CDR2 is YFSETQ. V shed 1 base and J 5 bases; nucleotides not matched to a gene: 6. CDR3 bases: TGCGCCAGCAGCTTGATGGCTAGCGGACACAATGAGCAGTTCTTC. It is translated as CASSLMASGHNEQFF.

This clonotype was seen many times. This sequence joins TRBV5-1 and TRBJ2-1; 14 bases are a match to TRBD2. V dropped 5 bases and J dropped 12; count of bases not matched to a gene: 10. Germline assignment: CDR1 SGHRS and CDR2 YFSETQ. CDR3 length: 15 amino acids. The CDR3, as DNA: TGCGCCAGCAGATCCCCGGGACTAGCGGGAGTAGGGCAGTTCTTC. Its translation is CASRSPGLAGVGQFF.

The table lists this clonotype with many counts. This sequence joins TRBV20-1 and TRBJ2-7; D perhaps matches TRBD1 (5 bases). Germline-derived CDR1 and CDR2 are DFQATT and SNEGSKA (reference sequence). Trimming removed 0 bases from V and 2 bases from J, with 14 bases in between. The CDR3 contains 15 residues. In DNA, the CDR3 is TGCAGTGCTAGAGATTTAGGCAGGGCTACCTACGAGCAGTACTTC. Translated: CSARDLGRATYEQYF.

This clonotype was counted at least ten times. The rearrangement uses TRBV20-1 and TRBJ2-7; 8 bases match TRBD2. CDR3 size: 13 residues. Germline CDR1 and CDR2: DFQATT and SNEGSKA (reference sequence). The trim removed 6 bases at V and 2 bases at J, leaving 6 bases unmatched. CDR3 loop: CSAHSGTTYEQYF. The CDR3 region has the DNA TGCAGTGCCCATAGCGGGACTACCTACGAGCAGTACTTC.

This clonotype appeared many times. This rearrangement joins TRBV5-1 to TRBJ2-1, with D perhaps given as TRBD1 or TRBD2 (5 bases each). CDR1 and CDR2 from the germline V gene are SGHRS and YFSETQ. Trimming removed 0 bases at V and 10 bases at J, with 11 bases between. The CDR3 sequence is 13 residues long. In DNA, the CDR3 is TGCGCCAGCAGCTTGGCTGGGACGGCCGAGCAGTTCTTC. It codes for CASSLAGTAEQFF.

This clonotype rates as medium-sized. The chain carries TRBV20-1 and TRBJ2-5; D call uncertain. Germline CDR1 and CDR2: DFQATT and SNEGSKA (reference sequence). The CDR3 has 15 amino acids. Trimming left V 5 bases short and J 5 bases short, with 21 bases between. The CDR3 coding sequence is TGCAGTGCTCAAAGGCTCGGACGCCTTCTCGAGACCCAGTACTTC. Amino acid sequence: CSAQRLGRLLETQYF.

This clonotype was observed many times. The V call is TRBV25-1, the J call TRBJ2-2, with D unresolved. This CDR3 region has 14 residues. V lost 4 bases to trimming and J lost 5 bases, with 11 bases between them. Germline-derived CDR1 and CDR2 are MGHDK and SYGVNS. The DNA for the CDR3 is TGTGCCAGCAGTGGATTGCACAGAACCGGGGAGCTGTTTTTT. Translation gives CASSGLHRTGELFF.

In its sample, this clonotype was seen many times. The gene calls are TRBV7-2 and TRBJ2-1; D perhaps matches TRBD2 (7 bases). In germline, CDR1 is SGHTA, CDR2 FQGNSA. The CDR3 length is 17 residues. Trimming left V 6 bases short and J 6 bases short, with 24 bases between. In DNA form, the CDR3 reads TGTGCCAGCAGGTACCAGAATGTGGGGGGGCAGCTCAATGAGCAGTTCTTC. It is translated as CASRYQNVGGQLNEQFF. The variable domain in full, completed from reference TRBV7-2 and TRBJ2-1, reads GAGVSQSPSNKVTEKGKDVELRCDPISGHTALYWYRQSLGQGLEFLIYFQGNSAPDKSGLPSDRFSAERTGGSVSTLTIQRTQQEDSAVYLCASRYQNVGGQLNEQFFGPGTRLTVL.

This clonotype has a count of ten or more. The CDR3 spells CAVSVGYEQYF. The DNA for the CDR3 is TGTGCCGTCTCCGTAGGCTACGAGCAGTACTTC. This sequence joins TRBV25-1 and TRBJ2-7; D ambiguous. The V gene's germline CDR1 is MGHDK and CDR2 SYGVNS. Trimming shortened V by 11 bases and J by 3 bases, and 11 bases separated the two germline ends. The CDR3 runs 11 residues.

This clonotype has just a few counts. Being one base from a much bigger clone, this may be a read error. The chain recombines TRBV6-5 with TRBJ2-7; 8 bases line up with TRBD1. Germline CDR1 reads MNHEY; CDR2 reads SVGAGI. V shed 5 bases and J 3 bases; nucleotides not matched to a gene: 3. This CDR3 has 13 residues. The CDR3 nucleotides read TGTGCCAGCAGTCGGACAGGGTACTACGAGCAGTACTTC. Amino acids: CASSRTGYYEQYF.

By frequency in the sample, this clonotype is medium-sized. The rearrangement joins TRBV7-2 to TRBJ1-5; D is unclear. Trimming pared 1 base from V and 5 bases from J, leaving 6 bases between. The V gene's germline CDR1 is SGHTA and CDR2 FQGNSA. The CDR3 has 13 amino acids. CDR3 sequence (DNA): TGTGCCAGCAGCTTAGTTTTTGATCAGCCCCAGCATTTT. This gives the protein CASSLVFDQPQHF.

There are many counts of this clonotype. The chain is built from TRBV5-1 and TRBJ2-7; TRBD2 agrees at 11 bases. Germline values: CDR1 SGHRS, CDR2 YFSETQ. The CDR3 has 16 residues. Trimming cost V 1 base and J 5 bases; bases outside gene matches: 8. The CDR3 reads CASSLRLAGGGDEQYF. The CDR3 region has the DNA TGCGCCAGCAGCTTGCGGCTAGCGGGAGGCGGCGACGAGCAGTACTTC.

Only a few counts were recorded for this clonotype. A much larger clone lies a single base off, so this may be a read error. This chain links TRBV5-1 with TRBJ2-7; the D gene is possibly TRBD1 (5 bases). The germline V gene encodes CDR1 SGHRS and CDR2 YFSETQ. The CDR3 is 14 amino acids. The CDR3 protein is CASSQQDQVYEKYF. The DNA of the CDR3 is TGCGCCAGCAGCCAACAGGACCAGGTCTACGAGAAGTACTTC.

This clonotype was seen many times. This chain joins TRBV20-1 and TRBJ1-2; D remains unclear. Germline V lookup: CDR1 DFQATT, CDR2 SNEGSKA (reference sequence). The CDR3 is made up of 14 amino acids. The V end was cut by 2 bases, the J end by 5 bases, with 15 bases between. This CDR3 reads CSARSGEAYYGYTF. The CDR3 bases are TGCAGTGCTAGATCGGGTGAGGCTTATTATGGCTACACCTTC.

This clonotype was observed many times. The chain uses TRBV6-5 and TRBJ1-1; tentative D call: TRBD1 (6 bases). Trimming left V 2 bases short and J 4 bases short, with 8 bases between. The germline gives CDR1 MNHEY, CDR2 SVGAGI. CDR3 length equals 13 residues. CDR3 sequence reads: CASSYTTGTEAFF. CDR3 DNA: TGTGCCAGCAGTTACACGACAGGCACTGAAGCTTTCTTT.

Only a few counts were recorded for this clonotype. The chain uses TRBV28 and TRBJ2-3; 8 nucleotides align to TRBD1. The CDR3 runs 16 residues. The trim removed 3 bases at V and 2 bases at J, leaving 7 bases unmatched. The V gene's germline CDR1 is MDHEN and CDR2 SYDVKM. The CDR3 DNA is TGTGCCAGCAGTTTTAGTGGCAGGGGGCACACAGATACGCAGTATTTT. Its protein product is CASSFSGRGHTDTQYF.

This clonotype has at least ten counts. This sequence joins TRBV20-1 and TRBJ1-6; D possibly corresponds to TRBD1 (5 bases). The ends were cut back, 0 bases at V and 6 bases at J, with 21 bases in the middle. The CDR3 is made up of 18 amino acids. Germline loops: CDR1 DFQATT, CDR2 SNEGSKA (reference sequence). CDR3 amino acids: CSARDRRTSGRGNSPLHF. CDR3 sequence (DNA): TGCAGTGCTAGAGATCGCCGAACCTCAGGGAGAGGTAATTCACCCCTCCACTTT.

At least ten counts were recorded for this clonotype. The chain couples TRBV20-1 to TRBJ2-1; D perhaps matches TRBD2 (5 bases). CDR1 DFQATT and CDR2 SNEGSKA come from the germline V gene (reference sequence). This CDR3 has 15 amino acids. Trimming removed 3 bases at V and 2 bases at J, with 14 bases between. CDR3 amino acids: CSASGLALTYNEQFF. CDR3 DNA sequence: TGCAGTGCTAGTGGCCTAGCACTCACCTACAATGAGCAGTTCTTC.

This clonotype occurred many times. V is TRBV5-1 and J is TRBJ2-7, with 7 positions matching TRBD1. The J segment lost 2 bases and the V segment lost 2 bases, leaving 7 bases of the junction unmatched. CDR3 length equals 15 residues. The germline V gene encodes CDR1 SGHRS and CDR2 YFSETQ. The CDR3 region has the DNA TGCGCCAGCAGCTTTGCTCTGGGACAGACCTACGAGCAGTACTTC. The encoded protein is CASSFALGQTYEQYF.

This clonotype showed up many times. The CDR3 loop is CASSQYSQGGSTEAFF. The CDR3 nucleotides are TGCGCCAGCAGCCAGTATTCACAGGGGGGGAGCACTGAAGCTTTCTTT. The rearrangement joins TRBV4-3 to TRBJ1-1; 8 bases agree with TRBD1. The CDR3 extends over 16 amino acids. Germline V lookup: CDR1 LGHNA, CDR2 YSLEER. Losses at the gene ends were 3 bases for V and 4 bases for J; bases not matched to a gene: 10.

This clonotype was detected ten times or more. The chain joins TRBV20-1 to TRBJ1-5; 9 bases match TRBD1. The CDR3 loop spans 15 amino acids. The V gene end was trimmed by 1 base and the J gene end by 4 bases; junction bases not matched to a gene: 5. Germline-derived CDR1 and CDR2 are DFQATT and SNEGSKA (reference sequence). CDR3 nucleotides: TGCAGTGCTAGAGTGGACAGGGGTGGTAATCAGCCCCAGCATTTT. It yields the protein CSARVDRGGNQPQHF.

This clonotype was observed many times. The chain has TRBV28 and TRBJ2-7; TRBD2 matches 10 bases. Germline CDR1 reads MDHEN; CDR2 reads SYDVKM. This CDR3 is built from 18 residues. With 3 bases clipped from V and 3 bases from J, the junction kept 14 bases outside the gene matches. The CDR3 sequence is CASSFGRPISGRFYEQYF. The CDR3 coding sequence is TGTGCCAGCAGTTTTGGGCGGCCGATTAGCGGGAGGTTCTACGAGCAGTACTTC.

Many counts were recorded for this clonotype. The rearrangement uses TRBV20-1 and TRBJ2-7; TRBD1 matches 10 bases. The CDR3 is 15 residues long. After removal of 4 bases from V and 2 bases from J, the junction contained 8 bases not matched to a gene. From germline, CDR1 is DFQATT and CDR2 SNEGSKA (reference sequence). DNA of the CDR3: TGCAGTGCTACATCCGGGACAGGGGATCCCTACGAGCAGTACTTC. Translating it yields CSATSGTGDPYEQYF.

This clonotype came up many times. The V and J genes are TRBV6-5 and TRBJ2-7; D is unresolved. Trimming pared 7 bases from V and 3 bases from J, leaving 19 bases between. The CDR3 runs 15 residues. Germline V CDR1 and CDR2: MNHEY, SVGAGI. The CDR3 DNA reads TGTGCCAGCAATAATCTGGCATACGGGCACTACGAGCAGTACTTC. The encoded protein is CASNNLAYGHYEQYF.

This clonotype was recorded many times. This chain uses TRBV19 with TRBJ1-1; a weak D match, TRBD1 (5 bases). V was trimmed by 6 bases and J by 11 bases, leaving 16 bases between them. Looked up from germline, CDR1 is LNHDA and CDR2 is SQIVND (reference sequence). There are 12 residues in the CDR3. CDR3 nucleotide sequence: TGTGCCAGTAGAATGCTGGGGCGCGAGGCTTTCTTT. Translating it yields CASRMLGREAFF.

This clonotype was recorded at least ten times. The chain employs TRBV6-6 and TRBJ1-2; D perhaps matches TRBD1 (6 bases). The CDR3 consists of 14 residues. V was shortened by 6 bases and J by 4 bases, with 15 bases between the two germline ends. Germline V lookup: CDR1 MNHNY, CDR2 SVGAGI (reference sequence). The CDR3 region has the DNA TGTGCCAGCAGCCCCAGGGGCCGGGGCTATGGCTACACCTTC. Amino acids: CASSPRGRGYGYTF.

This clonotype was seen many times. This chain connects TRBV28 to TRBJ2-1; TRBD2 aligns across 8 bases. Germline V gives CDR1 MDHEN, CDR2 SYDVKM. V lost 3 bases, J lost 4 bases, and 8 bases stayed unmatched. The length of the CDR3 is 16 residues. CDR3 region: CASSLVRGRRYNEQFF. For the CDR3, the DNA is TGTGCCAGCAGTTTGGTTCGCGGGAGGAGGTACAATGAGCAGTTCTTC.

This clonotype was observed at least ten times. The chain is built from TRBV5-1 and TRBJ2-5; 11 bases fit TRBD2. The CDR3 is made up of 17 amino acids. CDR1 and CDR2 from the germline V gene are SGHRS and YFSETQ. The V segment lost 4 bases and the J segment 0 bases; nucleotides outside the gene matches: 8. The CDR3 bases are TGCGCCAGCAGCACCGTACAACTAGCGGGGGACCAAGAGACCCAGTACTTC. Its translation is CASSTVQLAGDQETQYF.

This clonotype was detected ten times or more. The CDR3 region has the DNA TGTGCCAGCAGTGCGATTAGCGGGAGCGGATACAATGAGCAGTTCTTC. This sequence encodes CASSAISGSGYNEQFF. V usage is TRBV6-4 and J usage is TRBJ2-1; 9 bases are a match to TRBD2. Germline-derived CDR1 and CDR2 are MRHNA and SNTAGT. V lost 4 bases to trimming and J lost 4 bases; unmatched junction nucleotides: 8. The CDR3 totals 16 residues.

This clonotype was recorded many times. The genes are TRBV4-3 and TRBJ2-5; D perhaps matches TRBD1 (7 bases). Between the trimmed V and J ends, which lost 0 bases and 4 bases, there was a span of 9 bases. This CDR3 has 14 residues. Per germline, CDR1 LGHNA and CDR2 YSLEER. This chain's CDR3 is CASSQDQGGETQYF. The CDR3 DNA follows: TGCGCCAGCAGCCAAGATCAGGGGGGAGAGACCCAGTACTTC.

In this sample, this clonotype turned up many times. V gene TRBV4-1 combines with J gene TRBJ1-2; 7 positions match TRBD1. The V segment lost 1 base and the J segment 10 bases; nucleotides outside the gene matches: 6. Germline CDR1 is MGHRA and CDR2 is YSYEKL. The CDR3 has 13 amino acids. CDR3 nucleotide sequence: TGCGCCAGCAGCCAAGGACAGGGACCGATCTACACCTTC. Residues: CASSQGQGPIYTF.

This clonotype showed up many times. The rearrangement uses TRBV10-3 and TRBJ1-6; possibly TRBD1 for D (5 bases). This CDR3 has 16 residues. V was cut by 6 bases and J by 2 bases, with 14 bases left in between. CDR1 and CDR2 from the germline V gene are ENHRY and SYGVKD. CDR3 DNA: TGTGCCATCAGAAGCGGGACTTCGACCTATAATTCACCCCTCCACTTT. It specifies CAIRSGTSTYNSPLHF.